This TCR beta chain was captured in a study of response to subunit inactivated influenza vaccine. Each CDR3 protein gets one entry after TCRdb re-called the RT-PCR reads with MiXCR. Among hundreds of thousands of distinct CDR3 sequences, 9% to 15% were seen once, and the ten largest hold about 7.8%. Study results and caveats: The authors suggested that few new T cells are recruited per seasonal influenza vaccination.

This clonotype was observed a few times. Its target is not known. This clonotype originated in a man in his fifties or sixties who received an inactivated influenza vaccine. Sequenced here: non-naive T cells sorted from PBMCs, sampled 14 days before vaccination.

In DNA form, the CDR3 reads TGTGCCAGCAGCTTATACAGGGGGCAGAACGGGGAGCTGTTTTTT. It is translated as CASSLYRGQNGELFF. The rearrangement links TRBV7-8 to TRBJ2-2, with 9 positions matching TRBD1. Per germline, CDR1 SGHVS and CDR2 FQNEAQ. The CDR3 length is 15 residues. Unmatched junction bases numbered 5, after V lost 2 bases and J lost 7 bases.